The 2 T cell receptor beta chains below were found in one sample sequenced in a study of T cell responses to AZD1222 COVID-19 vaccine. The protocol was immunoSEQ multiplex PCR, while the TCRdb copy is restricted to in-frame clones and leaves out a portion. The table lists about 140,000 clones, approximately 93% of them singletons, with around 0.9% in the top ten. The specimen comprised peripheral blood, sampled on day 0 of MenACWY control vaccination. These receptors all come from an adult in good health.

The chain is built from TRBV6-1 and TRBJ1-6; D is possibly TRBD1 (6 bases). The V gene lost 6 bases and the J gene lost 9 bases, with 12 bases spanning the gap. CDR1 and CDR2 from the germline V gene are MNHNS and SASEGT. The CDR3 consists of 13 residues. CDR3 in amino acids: CASRETGFSPLHF. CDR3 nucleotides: TGTGCCAGCAGAGAAACAGGGTTTTCACCCCTCCACTTT.

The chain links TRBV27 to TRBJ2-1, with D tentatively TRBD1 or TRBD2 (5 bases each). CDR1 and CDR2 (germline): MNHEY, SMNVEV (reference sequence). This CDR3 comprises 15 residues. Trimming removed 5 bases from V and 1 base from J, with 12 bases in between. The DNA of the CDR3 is TGTGCCAGCAGTCTGAGGGGCCTATCCTACAATGAGCAGTTCTTC. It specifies CASSLRGLSYNEQFF.